This is a list of T cell receptor beta chains from one sample in a study of identical twins. TCRdb reprocessed the 5' RACE reads with MiXCR, giving one entry per CDR3 protein. The table includes about 190,000 distinct CDR3 sequences, approximately 16% detected once. This sample was also put to use in a study of T cells expressing NK-cell markers.

The specimen sequenced was CD8+ T cells sorted from blood. The receptors derive from a woman younger than 30 in good health. Each CDR3 is given with its conserved first and last residue. A D gene is named only where the DNA matches it firmly. Size values are once, few and many counts, or a class for expanded clones, and some rows have none.

>TRBD2|.|TRBV5-1|TRBJ2-3
CASSLWASGPDTQYF
TGCGCCAGCAGCTTGTGGGCTAGCGGGCCAGATACGCAGTATTTT
>.|few|TRBV7-9|TRBJ2-7
CASSPDHEQYF
TGTGCCAGCAGCCCGGACCACGAGCAGTACTTC
>TRBD2|once|TRBV7-8|TRBJ2-5
CASSLGRGLAGEQTQYF
TGTGCCAGCAGCTTAGGACGGGGACTAGCGGGGGAGCAGACCCAGTACTTC
>TRBD2|few|TRBV5-1|TRBJ2-7
CASSRLAQDEQYF
TGCGCCAGCAGCCGACTAGCTCAGGACGAGCAGTACTTC
>.|few|TRBV9|TRBJ2-1
CASSPVATEQFF
TGTGCCAGCAGCCCCGTCGCAACTGAGCAGTTCTTC
>.|few|TRBV29-1|TRBJ1-3
CSVQAGNTIYF
TGCAGCGTCCAAGCTGGAAACACCATATATTTT
>TRBD2|.|TRBV7-2|TRBJ2-7
CASSFGDAGESYEQYF
TGTGCCAGCAGTTTCGGCGACGCGGGAGAAAGCTACGAGCAGTACTTC
>TRBD1|.|TRBV3-1|TRBJ1-3
CASSLVDRGKQNTIYF
TGTGCCAGCAGCCTAGTGGACAGGGGGAAACAAAACACCATATATTTT
>.|few|TRBV6-2/TRBV6-3|TRBJ2-7
CATISRTDSYEQYF
TGTGCCACTATCTCCCGGACCGACTCCTACGAGCAGTACTTC
>.|.|TRBV19|TRBJ2-7
CASSPALGYEQYF
TGTGCCAGTAGTCCAGCCCTGGGGTACGAGCAGTACTTC
>TRBD1|few|TRBV5-6|TRBJ2-4
CASSPMTGGWSAIQYF
TGTGCCAGCAGCCCAATGACAGGGGGATGGTCCGCCATTCAGTACTTC
>.|few|TRBV2|TRBJ2-5
CASSLYAGEGETQYF
TGTGCCAGCAGTTTATACGCAGGGGAGGGGGAGACCCAGTACTTC